A selection of T cell receptor beta chains follows, all from one sample in a study of T cells in Graves' hyperthyroidism and ophthalmopathy. TCRdb recomputed calls from the multiplex PCR reads with MiXCR, one row per CDR3 protein. This sample yields around 200,000 distinct CDR3 sequences, of which about 18% are seen a single time; roughly 32% belongs to the top ten. Sequencing was carried out using blood. The receptors here all came from a woman between 50 and 59 years old with Graves' hyperthyroidism. Each CDR3 is given with its conserved first and last residue. Fields, in order: J gene, V gene, clone size, D gene, CDR3 protein. D genes are given only for firm matches. Clone size appears in some rows only: once, few, many, or a class for an expanded clone.

j_gene: TRBJ2-7; v_gene: TRBV11-1; abundance: many; d_gene: TRBD2; CDR3aa: CASSLQGTSGLYEQYF
j_gene: TRBJ1-4; v_gene: TRBV7-8; abundance: many; d_gene: TRBD1; CDR3aa: CASSGWGRQGEKLFF
j_gene: TRBJ2-2; v_gene: TRBV29-1; abundance: many; d_gene: -; CDR3aa: CSVRISGELFF
j_gene: TRBJ1-6; v_gene: TRBV20-1; abundance: many; d_gene: -; CDR3aa: CSARESNNSPLHF
j_gene: TRBJ2-3; v_gene: TRBV11-2; abundance: many; d_gene: -; CDR3aa: CASSSGPDTQYF
j_gene: TRBJ2-7; v_gene: TRBV2; abundance: many; d_gene: -; CDR3aa: CASRTGRYYEQYF
j_gene: TRBJ2-1; v_gene: TRBV4-1; abundance: -; d_gene: -; CDR3aa: CASSQEELGTYNEQFF
j_gene: TRBJ2-3; v_gene: TRBV11-2; abundance: many; d_gene: -; CDR3aa: CASSLAGNTDTQYF
j_gene: TRBJ2-7; v_gene: TRBV12-3/TRBV12-4; abundance: -; d_gene: -; CDR3aa: CASSQGSVREQYF
j_gene: TRBJ1-5; v_gene: TRBV19; abundance: many; d_gene: -; CDR3aa: CASTNWADNQPQHF
j_gene: TRBJ1-6; v_gene: TRBV18; abundance: -; d_gene: -; CDR3aa: CASSHTPGADNSPLHF
j_gene: TRBJ2-5; v_gene: TRBV7-3; abundance: many; d_gene: TRBD2; CDR3aa: CASSLRGGRETQYF
j_gene: TRBJ2-3; v_gene: TRBV7-2; abundance: many; d_gene: TRBD1; CDR3aa: CASSWQGATDTQYF
j_gene: TRBJ2-1; v_gene: TRBV9; abundance: few; d_gene: -; CDR3aa: CASSADSYNEQFF
j_gene: TRBJ2-3; v_gene: TRBV7-2; abundance: many; d_gene: -; CDR3aa: CASSLNFIGERTDTQYF
j_gene: TRBJ1-2; v_gene: TRBV7-2; abundance: many; d_gene: -; CDR3aa: CASSLDGSNYGYTF
j_gene: TRBJ1-1; v_gene: TRBV3-1; abundance: -; d_gene: TRBD1; CDR3aa: CASSPRDSYTEAFF
j_gene: TRBJ2-5; v_gene: TRBV4-1; abundance: few; d_gene: TRBD1; CDR3aa: CASSQVGTVKETQYF
j_gene: TRBJ1-6; v_gene: TRBV19; abundance: many; d_gene: -; CDR3aa: CASTEKSSYNSPLHF
j_gene: TRBJ2-1; v_gene: TRBV11-2; abundance: many; d_gene: -; CDR3aa: CASSSGTDPEQFF
j_gene: TRBJ2-1; v_gene: TRBV5-1; abundance: -; d_gene: -; CDR3aa: CASSPPLNVYNEQFF
j_gene: TRBJ2-7; v_gene: TRBV7-9; abundance: many; d_gene: TRBD1; CDR3aa: CASSYLGQAAEQYF
j_gene: TRBJ1-1; v_gene: TRBV11-2; abundance: many; d_gene: -; CDR3aa: CASSRQNTEAFF
j_gene: TRBJ1-1; v_gene: TRBV7-9; abundance: few; d_gene: -; CDR3aa: CASSFVRTSGAAFF
j_gene: TRBJ1-5; v_gene: TRBV19; abundance: many; d_gene: TRBD1; CDR3aa: CASRRTGINQPQHF
j_gene: TRBJ1-4; v_gene: TRBV2; abundance: many; d_gene: -; CDR3aa: CASTQREGEKLFF
j_gene: TRBJ1-2; v_gene: TRBV6-1; abundance: many; d_gene: TRBD1; CDR3aa: CASRQGHYGYTF
j_gene: TRBJ2-7; v_gene: TRBV12-3/TRBV12-4; abundance: -; d_gene: -; CDR3aa: CASSSRTVPTDDEQYF
j_gene: TRBJ2-2; v_gene: TRBV11-1; abundance: many; d_gene: -; CDR3aa: CASIWGPSGTGELFF
j_gene: TRBJ2-1; v_gene: TRBV20-1; abundance: -; d_gene: TRBD2; CDR3aa: CSARNPAGPSYNEQFF
j_gene: TRBJ2-3; v_gene: TRBV6-1; abundance: many; d_gene: -; CDR3aa: CASRAVGDTQYF
j_gene: TRBJ2-3; v_gene: TRBV4-3; abundance: few; d_gene: -; CDR3aa: CASSQDVRGRDTQYF
j_gene: TRBJ1-1; v_gene: TRBV27; abundance: many; d_gene: -; CDR3aa: CASRILGAAEAFF
j_gene: TRBJ2-3; v_gene: TRBV6-2/TRBV6-3; abundance: many; d_gene: -; CDR3aa: CASSYQGEFTDTQYF
j_gene: TRBJ2-5; v_gene: TRBV7-9; abundance: many; d_gene: TRBD1; CDR3aa: CASRTGRQETQYF
j_gene: TRBJ1-3; v_gene: TRBV7-8; abundance: many; d_gene: -; CDR3aa: CASSLVSGPGNTIYF
j_gene: TRBJ1-1; v_gene: TRBV5-1; abundance: many; d_gene: TRBD1; CDR3aa: CASSLAGGQGQTEAFF
j_gene: TRBJ1-1; v_gene: TRBV5-1; abundance: many; d_gene: -; CDR3aa: CASSLDLGNVNTEAFF
j_gene: TRBJ1-6; v_gene: TRBV4-2; abundance: -; d_gene: -; CDR3aa: CASSQDFAGRSYNSPLHF
j_gene: TRBJ1-6; v_gene: TRBV20-1; abundance: -; d_gene: TRBD1; CDR3aa: CSARETGSSYNSPLHF
j_gene: TRBJ2-7; v_gene: TRBV11-2; abundance: many; d_gene: -; CDR3aa: CASSLVLRPYEQYF
j_gene: TRBJ2-2; v_gene: TRBV3-1; abundance: -; d_gene: -; CDR3aa: CASSPRPGAGGELFF
j_gene: TRBJ2-3; v_gene: TRBV7-2; abundance: -; d_gene: TRBD2; CDR3aa: CASSAQSGLAGGPTDTQYF
j_gene: TRBJ2-7; v_gene: TRBV7-9; abundance: many; d_gene: TRBD1; CDR3aa: CASNDRGRYEQYF
j_gene: TRBJ1-5; v_gene: TRBV7-6; abundance: many; d_gene: -; CDR3aa: CASSLVFGDQPQHF
j_gene: TRBJ2-2; v_gene: TRBV7-9; abundance: many; d_gene: -; CDR3aa: CASRSGVTGELFF
j_gene: TRBJ2-2; v_gene: TRBV7-3; abundance: -; d_gene: TRBD1; CDR3aa: CASSFATGGTGELFF
j_gene: TRBJ1-1; v_gene: TRBV5-5; abundance: many; d_gene: TRBD1; CDR3aa: CASSLGRGGQWNTEAFF
j_gene: TRBJ1-2; v_gene: TRBV4-1; abundance: -; d_gene: -; CDR3aa: CASSQDPRQLENYGYTF
j_gene: TRBJ1-2; v_gene: TRBV24-1; abundance: -; d_gene: TRBD1; CDR3aa: CATSDLRTGGMYDGYTF
j_gene: TRBJ1-2; v_gene: TRBV27; abundance: many; d_gene: -; CDR3aa: CASSLVGGYNYGYTF
j_gene: TRBJ1-1; v_gene: TRBV20-1; abundance: few; d_gene: -; CDR3aa: CSAREVAPSTEAFF
j_gene: TRBJ2-7; v_gene: TRBV28; abundance: -; d_gene: -; CDR3aa: CASSPPNSPGNEQYF
j_gene: TRBJ1-2; v_gene: TRBV28; abundance: -; d_gene: TRBD1; CDR3aa: CASKGTGDGYTF
j_gene: TRBJ2-5; v_gene: TRBV7-3; abundance: -; d_gene: TRBD1; CDR3aa: CASSLSGTGRETQYF
j_gene: TRBJ2-3; v_gene: TRBV7-9; abundance: -; d_gene: -; CDR3aa: CASSRGHREHTDTQYF
j_gene: TRBJ2-3; v_gene: TRBV7-2; abundance: -; d_gene: TRBD2; CDR3aa: CASSLETSGDADTQYF
j_gene: TRBJ1-2; v_gene: TRBV2; abundance: many; d_gene: -; CDR3aa: CASSNGYYGYTF